This is a list of T cell receptor beta chains from one sample in a study of tumor-infiltrating lymphocytes in primary liver carcinoma. MiXCR, run by TCRdb on the multiplex PCR reads, gives a single entry per CDR3 protein. The sample carries about 30,000 distinct CDR3 sequences, around 70% recorded once. Sequenced input: liver tumor tissue from sampling region 3. The receptors were sampled from a woman aged 30 to 39 with primary liver carcinoma and hepatitis B virus infection. Both conserved end residues are part of each CDR3. The D gene is left open where the match is weak. Clone size is given for some rows only: seen once, a few or many times, or a class if the clone is expanded.

j_call | v_call | d_call | clone_size | cdr3_nt | cdr3_aa
TRBJ1-1 | TRBV11-2 | TRBD1 | - | TGTATCAGCAGCGCTCGGAACAGGGGGCGCAAGAGGTGGAGTAACACTGAAGCTTTCTTT | CISSARNRGRKRWSNTEAFF
TRBJ1-6 | TRBV11-2 | - | once | TGTGTCAGCAGCTTAGAAACGGGAGGCAATTCACCCCTCCACTTT | CVSSLETGGNSPLHF
TRBJ1-2 | TRBV11-2 | - | many | TGTGCCAGCAGCTTAACAATACAGGGAGATGGTGGCTACACCTTC | CASSLTIQGDGGYTF
TRBJ2-1 | TRBV28 | - | - | TGTGTCAGTAGTTTTGATAGATTTGAGCAGTTCTTC | CVSSFDRFEQFF
TRBJ1-4 | TRBV7-8 | - | medium-sized | TGTGCCAGCAGCTTAGGACCGGGAAACGTTGAGAAACTGTTTTTT | CASSLGPGNVEKLFF
TRBJ2-2 | TRBV5-6 | - | - | TGTGCCAGCAGCTTGACACCCAGAGTCACGGGTGAGCCGTTTTTT | CASSLTPRVTGEPFF
TRBJ1-5 | TRBV6-1 | TRBD1 | once | TGTGCCAGCAGTCAACATAGGGGACAGGGCCACAATCGGCCCCAGCATTTT | CASSQHRGQGHNRPQHF
TRBJ2-1 | TRBV11-2 | TRBD2 | - | TGTGTCAGCATCACCTCTCTAGCGGGAGGATACAATGGGCAGTTCTTC | CVSITSLAGGYNGQFF
TRBJ2-3 | TRBV11-2 | TRBD1 | - | TGTGCCAGCAGCTTAGGCTCCCCGGGACAGGGGTGGGAGACCCAGTATTTT | CASSLGSPGQGWETQYF
TRBJ2-1 | TRBV5-1 | TRBD2 | - | TGCGCTAGCAGATTGACGGGACTAGCGGGAGTTGAGCAGTTCTTC | CASRLTGLAGVEQFF
TRBJ2-1 | TRBV18 | TRBD1 | few | TGTGCCAGCTCCCAACGACAGGGAATCTACAATGAGCAGTCCTTC | CASSQRQGIYNEQSF
TRBJ2-2 | TRBV5-6 | - | - | TGTACCGGCAGCCTGACACCCAGAGTCACCGGGGAGCTGTTTTTT | CTGSLTPRVTGELFF
TRBJ2-2 | TRBV10-1 | - | - | TGCGCCAGCAGTGAACGAAGCACCGGGGAGCTGCTTTTT | CASSERSTGELLF
TRBJ2-1 | TRBV10-3 | - | - | TGTGCCATCATTCCCACGGCGACCCGGGATGTGCAGCTCTTC | CAIIPTATRDVQLF
TRBJ1-5 | TRBV11-2 | - | - | TGTGCCAACAGCTTAAGTTTCGGGACATCAAATCAGTCCCAGCATTTT | CANSLSFGTSNQSQHF
TRBJ2-7 | TRBV28 | TRBD1 | many | TGTGCCAGCAGTTTAAGGGGACAGTTCTACGAGCAGTACTTC | CASSLRGQFYEQYF
TRBJ1-1 | TRBV6-5 | - | many | TGTGCCAGCAGTTTGAACCCGTTCACTGAAGCTTTCTTT | CASSLNPFTEAFF
TRBJ2-1 | TRBV11-3 | - | - | TGTGCCAGCAGCTTAACAGAGGCCTACAATGAACAGTTCTTC | CASSLTEAYNEQFF
TRBJ2-1 | TRBV11-3 | - | - | TGTGCTAGCAGCTTAGGTAGGGGGGAGTGGCATGTCGATGAGCAGTTCTTC | CASSLGRGEWHVDEQFF
TRBJ1-1 | TRBV28 | - | many | TGTGCCAGCACGGACAGAGTTGAAGCTTTCTTT | CASTDRVEAFF
TRBJ2-2 | TRBV5-6 | - | - | TGTGCCAGCGGCTTGGCACCCAGAGTCGCCGGGGAGCTGGTTTTT | CASGLAPRVAGELVF
TRBJ2-7 | TRBV11-2 | TRBD2 | - | TGTGTCAGCACGACTCCTGGGCGGGAGGCAAGGGGGGAGCAGTGTTTC | CVSTTPGREARGEQCF
TRBJ2-1 | TRBV5-5 | - | few | TGTGCCAGCAACTTGGAAGGCCGAGGCTTCTACAATGAGCAGTTCTTC | CASNLEGRGFYNEQFF
TRBJ2-2 | TRBV11-2 | - | - | TGTGCCAGCAGCCCCCGCTCTGGGGGCTCCGGGAAGCTGCTTTTT | CASSPRSGGSGKLLF
TRBJ1-3 | TRBV11-3 | - | once | TGTGGCAGCAGCTTAATTACAGGTTCGGCAAACACCATACATTTT | CGSSLITGSANTIHF
TRBJ1-1 | TRBV6-6 | TRBD1 | once | TGTGTCAGCAACACAGGGGGGACTACTGAAGCTTTCTTT | CVSNTGGTTEAFF
TRBJ2-2 | TRBV5-1 | - | many | TGCGCCAGCAGCTTGGTAGAGACCGGGGAGCTGTTTTTT | CASSLVETGELFF
TRBJ1-5 | TRBV12-3/TRBV12-4 | - | many | TGTGCCAGCAGCCCCTTCCGGATTGATCAGCCCCAGCATTTT | CASSPFRIDQPQHF
TRBJ2-7 | TRBV7-8 | - | - | TGTGCCAGCAGCTCTGGTCGTGGTCGTATTATGAGCTCCTACGAGCAGTACTTC | CASSSGRGRIMSSYEQYF
TRBJ2-1 | TRBV29-1 | - | - | TGCAGCGTTCTTTCCCCTCGGCTGAAGTACGATGGGCATTTCTTC | CSVLSPRLKYDGHFF
TRBJ1-1 | TRBV5-1 | - | - | TGCGCCAGCAGCTTAGGGACAACGAACACTGAAACTTTCTTT | CASSLGTTNTETFF
TRBJ2-1 | TRBV4-2 | - | - | TGTGCCAGCAGCCATGTAGTGAGCGTCCGAAACTCCTACAATGGGCAGTTCTTC | CASSHVVSVRNSYNGQFF
TRBJ1-1 | TRBV11-2 | TRBD1 | once | TGTGCCAGCAGCGGTCGGGACAGGGGGCGCAAGAGGGGGAGTAACACTGGAGCTTTCTTT | CASSGRDRGRKRGSNTGAFF
TRBJ2-2 | TRBV5-5 | - | - | TGTGCCAGTAGCTCGCCCGGGACTTGGTATACCGGGGAGCTGTTTTTT | CASSSPGTWYTGELFF
TRBJ2-7 | TRBV12-3/TRBV12-4 | - | - | TGTGCCAGCAGTAAGAGACAAGCCTACGAGCAGTACTTC | CASSKRQAYEQYF
TRBJ2-3 | TRBV14 | - | - | TGTGGCAGCAGCCAAGTCTACGTAGATACGCAGTATTTT | CGSSQVYVDTQYF
TRBJ2-7 | TRBV20-1 | TRBD1 | many | TGCAGTGTTAACCGGGACAGGGGCTACGAGCAGTACTTC | CSVNRDRGYEQYF
TRBJ1-1 | TRBV13 | - | - | TGTGCCAGCAGGACAGGCGGTGCAAACACTGAAGTTTCCTTT | CASRTGGANTEVSF
TRBJ2-7 | TRBV11-3 | TRBD2 | - | TGTGCCAGCAGCTTCTCCCCTCGGGAGGGCTACGAGCAGTACTTC | CASSFSPREGYEQYF
TRBJ1-5 | TRBV30 | - | few | TGTGCCTGGAGTCCAGGGGCGGGAGGGCCCGGGCATTTT | CAWSPGAGGPGHF
TRBJ2-1 | TRBV11-2 | TRBD1 | few | TGTGCCAGCACCCGACACGGGGGGGGACAGGGGGGGAATGAGCAGTTCTTC | CASTRHGGGQGGNEQFF
TRBJ2-2 | TRBV10-3 | - | - | TGTGCCATCAGTGCGGGCGGGGAGCTGTTTTTT | CAISAGGELFF
TRBJ2-3 | TRBV5-4 | - | - | TGTGCCAGCAGCGTAGACGGACACCCTCCGCCCACAGATGCGCAATATTTT | CASSVDGHPPPTDAQYF
TRBJ2-3 | TRBV11-3 | - | - | TGTGCCAGCGGCTTAGATCAACATACTACAGATACGCAGTATTTT | CASGLDQHTTDTQYF
TRBJ2-3 | TRBV11-2 | TRBD2 | - | TGTGCCAGCAGCTTATGGGGACTACCGTACACGTCAGATACGCAGTATTTT | CASSLWGLPYTSDTQYF
TRBJ1-5 | TRBV21-1 | - | - | TGTGCCAGCACCCACCGGACAGGGTTTGGCAATCAGCCCCAGCATTTT | CASTHRTGFGNQPQHF
TRBJ2-1 | TRBV28 | - | - | TGTGCCAGCGGTTCACCATTGGGGACCAGCTCCTACAATGAGCAGTTCTTC | CASGSPLGTSSYNEQFF
TRBJ2-5 | TRBV9 | TRBD2 | many | TGTGCCAGCAGCGTATGGACTAGCGGGCGAGAGACCCAGTACTTC | CASSVWTSGRETQYF
TRBJ2-7 | TRBV11-2 | TRBD1 | many | TGTGTCAGCAGCCCCCGACAGGGTCCCAACTACGAGCAGTACTTC | CVSSPRQGPNYEQYF
TRBJ1-2 | TRBV6-5 | - | - | TGTGCCAGCGGCTATAACGAACAGGGCAGCGGCTACACCTTC | CASGYNEQGSGYTF
TRBJ2-4 | TRBV5-4 | - | once | TGTGCCAGCGGCCGAGAGGGGGGCGGAAGGATTCAGTACTTC | CASGREGGGRIQYF
TRBJ1-2 | TRBV14 | - | - | TGTGCCAGCGGCCAAGATATAGGAGGGGCCTATGGCTACGCCTTC | CASGQDIGGAYGYAF
TRBJ1-1 | TRBV11-2 | TRBD1 | - | TGTGCCAGCACCGCTCGGGACAGGGGGCTCAAGAGGTGGAGTAGCACTGAAGCTTTCTTT | CASTARDRGLKRWSSTEAFF
TRBJ2-2 | TRBV5-1 | TRBD2 | few | TGCGCCAGCAGCTTGGCCGGAGCGGGAGGATTAATCGGGGAGCTGTTTTTT | CASSLAGAGGLIGELFF
TRBJ2-7 | TRBV4-3 | - | - | TGCGCCAGCAGCCAAAATTTTCCAGGATCCTACGAGCGGTGCTTC | CASSQNFPGSYERCF
TRBJ2-5 | TRBV11-2 | - | - | TGTGCTAGCAGCTTACGGGGGCTAGAGACCCAGTACTTC | CASSLRGLETQYF
TRBJ2-2 | TRBV11-3 | - | - | TGTGCCAGCAGCTTTAACAGGAACACCGGGGAGCTGTTTTTT | CASSFNRNTGELFF
TRBJ2-5 | TRBV7-8 | - | - | TGTGCCTGCCTCCCCTTGGGCCAAGAGATCCAGTACTTC | CACLPLGQEIQYF
TRBJ2-5 | TRBV12-3/TRBV12-4 | - | - | TGTGCCAGCAGCCGGACGACAGGTCCCCAAGGGACCCAGTACTTC | CASSRTTGPQGTQYF